The clone carrying this TCR beta chain has a single count. The target antigen is unknown. These data belong to a study of blood T cells in healthy people across ages. Regarding the study as a whole: Long-lived and aged donors differed, with more naive CD4+ cells and higher diversity in the long-lived.

This CDR3 spans 14 amino acids. Looked up from germline, CDR1 is SEHNR and CDR2 is FQNEAQ (reference sequence). Alongside a J-beta primer mix, a sample-barcoded 5' primer served in a second PCR lasting about 7 to 12 cycles. Each cDNA molecule, via a template-switch adaptor with 12 random nucleotides, was tagged. TCRdb called the 5' RACE reads again in MiXCR, with one record for every CDR3 protein. Of about 780,000 distinct CDR3 sequences in the sample, around half are singletons; the top ten hold 15% to 20%. The sequence was obtained from a man older than 75 in good health. The source material was blood. The chain joins TRBV7-9 to TRBJ2-5; D is uncertain. The J call is in doubt because the DNA end fits TRBJ2-7 better. The CDR3 protein is CASSVVGREYEQYF. The CDR3 coding sequence is TGTGCCAGCAGCGTAGTCGGCAGAGAATACGAGCAGTACTTC.